Each of the 29 T cell receptor beta chains below was sequenced from the same sample in a study of blood T cell repertoires in COVID-19. This table comes from immunoSEQ multiplex PCR, and its TCRdb copy is limited to in-frame clones, with some not included. The data show roughly 200,000 clones, approximately 84% seen once. The sequenced sample was peripheral blood. These TCRs come from a woman over 75 with COVID-19, enrolled during active disease.

The chain is built from TRBV6-5 and TRBJ2-4; the match to TRBD1 covers 8 bases. CDR3 length: 14 residues. The V gene's germline CDR1 is MNHEY and CDR2 SVGAGI. Unmatched junction bases numbered 9, after V lost 6 bases and J lost 8 bases. The CDR3 sequence: CASRPGQGWDIQYF. As DNA, the CDR3 is TGTGCCAGCAGGCCTGGACAGGGTTGGGACATTCAGTACTTC.

This clone came up a few times. The chain uses TRBV12-5 and TRBJ1-1; 8 positions agree with TRBD1. The CDR3 is 13 amino acids. The V segment lost 7 bases and the J segment 4 bases; nucleotides outside the gene matches: 5. CDR1 is LGHNT and CDR2 is FRNRAP in the germline V gene. Written as DNA, the CDR3 is TGTGCTAGTGTCTTTACAGGGGGCACTGAAGCTTTCTTT. Translating gives CASVFTGGTEAFF. Together with reference TRBV12-5 and TRBJ1-1, the CDR3 gives the full variable domain: DARVTQTPRHKVTEMGQEVTMRCQPILGHNTVFWYRQTMMQGLELLAYFRNRAPLDDSGMPKDRFSAEMPDATLATLKIQPSEPRDSAVYFCASVFTGGTEAFFGQGTRLTVV.

Concerning this clone: Sequence at one end of the junction differs from germline and may be a read error. The CDR3 DNA reads as TGTGCCAGCAGCGATGGAGGGGTGGGAAACAACTATGACTACACCTTC. Its translation is CASSDGGVGNNYDYTF. The chain has TRBV2 and TRBJ1-2; perhaps TRBD1 as D (5 bases). Germline CDR1 and CDR2: SNHLY and FYNNEI. This CDR3 comprises 16 residues.

In its sample, this clone was seen a few times. The gene calls are TRBV27 and TRBJ1-6, with D maybe TRBD1 (5 bases). Germline V lookup: CDR1 MNHEY, CDR2 SMNVEV (reference sequence). The ends were cut back, 7 bases at V and 10 bases at J, with 14 bases in the middle. The CDR3 runs 13 residues. CDR3 in DNA: TGTGCCAGCAAGAGTCAGGGTACGTCACCCCTCCACTTT. Its protein product is CASKSQGTSPLHF.

The chain employs TRBV28 and TRBJ2-2; the match to TRBD1 covers 10 bases. Trimming cost V 6 bases and J 3 bases; bases outside gene matches: 4. The CDR3 covers 15 residues. Germline CDR1 reads MDHEN; CDR2 reads SYDVKM. This CDR3 reads CASSVGTGDTGELFF. The CDR3 coding sequence is TGTGCCAGCAGCGTAGGGACAGGGGACACCGGGGAGCTGTTTTTT.

This chain joins TRBV28 and TRBJ2-7; TRBD1 matches at 8 bases. This CDR3 comprises 14 residues. J lost 4 bases, V lost 4 bases, and 6 bases had no gene match. Looked up from germline, CDR1 is MDHEN and CDR2 is SYDVKM. CDR3 sequence (DNA): TGTGCCAGCAGTTCAGGGGGCGCGGGGTACGAGCAGTACTTC. As protein: CASSSGGAGYEQYF.

J is TRBJ2-6 and V is TRBV28, with D perhaps matching TRBD2 (6 bases). Germline CDR1 reads MDHEN; CDR2 reads SYDVKM. Trimming pared 10 bases from V and 4 bases from J, leaving 17 bases between. The CDR3 spans 15 residues. The CDR3 is CATLVGGYGANVLTF. CDR3 nucleotide sequence: TGTGCCACCCTAGTTGGGGGGTACGGGGCCAACGTCCTGACTTTC.

The V and J genes are TRBV5-1 and TRBJ2-2, with D tentatively TRBD2 (6 bases). This CDR3 spans 14 amino acids. Trimming removed 0 bases at V and 6 bases at J, with 9 bases between. Germline-derived CDR1 and CDR2 are SGHRS and YFSETQ. The CDR3 DNA is TGCGCCAGCAGCTTGGCGTGGGGGGCCGGGGAGCTGTTTTTT. Its translation is CASSLAWGAGELFF.

V and J are TRBV2 and TRBJ1-1, with 9 bases aligning to TRBD1. Germline CDR1 SNHLY, CDR2 FYNNEI. V gave up 5 bases and J gave up 4 bases; unmatched junction bases: 5. CDR3 size: 14 residues. The chain's CDR3 is CASSNRGLGTEAFF. The CDR3, as DNA: TGTGCCAGCAGTAACAGGGGGCTAGGCACTGAAGCTTTCTTT.

This chain uses TRBV3-1 (or the pseudogene TRBV3-2) with TRBJ1-3; D not resolved. V lost 4 bases to trimming and J lost 0 bases, with 7 bases between them. In germline, CDR1 is LGHDT, CDR2 YNNKEL (reference sequence). The CDR3 contains 14 residues. CDR3 sequence (DNA): TGTGCCAGCAGCCCCACACGCTCTGGAAACACCATATATTTT. Protein sequence: CASSPTRSGNTIYF.

The chain links TRBV29-1 to TRBJ1-1; D gene unclear. Germline V lookup: CDR1 SQVTM, CDR2 ANQGSEA. Deletions cut 3 bases from V and 6 bases from J, with 14 bases between. There are 13 residues in the CDR3. CDR3 sequence reads: CSVEETTISEAFF. The DNA for the CDR3 is TGCAGCGTTGAGGAAACTACCATTTCTGAAGCTTTCTTT.

The chain couples TRBV5-4 to TRBJ1-1, with TRBD1 matching over 9 bases. In germline, CDR1 is SGHNT, CDR2 YYREEE (reference sequence). CDR3 length: 14 amino acids. J was trimmed by 4 bases and V by 4 bases; bases with no gene match: 5. The CDR3 is CASSLQGASTEAFF. CDR3 in DNA: TGTGCCAGCAGCCTACAGGGGGCGAGCACTGAAGCTTTCTTT. Filled out from reference TRBV5-4 and TRBJ1-1, the complete variable domain reads ETGVTQSPTHLIKTRGQQVTLRCSSQSGHNTVSWYQQALGQGPQFIFQYYREEENGRGNFPPRFSGLQFPNYSSELNVNALELDDSALYLCASSLQGASTEAFFGQGTRLTVV.

As regards this clone: Germline and junction disagree at one end, which may indicate a read error. The chain is built from TRBV7-7 and TRBJ1-1; 7 bases line up with TRBD1. Germline assignment: CDR1 SSHAT and CDR2 FNYEAQ (reference sequence). The CDR3 extends over 14 amino acids. In DNA, the CDR3 is TGTGCTAGCACAGGGGACGAGTGGGGCGGTTGTGCTTTCTTT. Translating gives CASTGDEWGGCAFF. The entire variable domain, with the rest obtained from reference TRBV7-7 and TRBJ1-1, is as follows: GAGVSQSPRYKVTKRGQDVTLRCDPISSHATLYWYQQALGQGPEFLTYFNYEAQPDKSGLPSDRFSAERPEGSISTLTIQRTEQRDSAMYRCASTGDEWGGCAFFGQGTRLTVV.

This clone was counted a few times. This chain uses TRBV5-4 with TRBJ2-7; TRBD1 agrees at 10 bases. The ends lost 2 bases at V and 1 base at J; junction bases unmatched: 12. Germline loops: CDR1 SGHNT, CDR2 YYREEE (reference sequence). This CDR3 comprises 18 residues. This chain's CDR3 is CASSFLGTGAARSYEQYF. In nucleotides, the CDR3 is TGTGCCAGCAGCTTTTTGGGGACAGGGGCCGCGCGTTCCTACGAGCAGTACTTC.

The rearrangement uses TRBV9 and TRBJ2-2; perhaps TRBD2 as D (5 bases). This CDR3 is 13 amino acids long. V lost 1 base and J 5 bases, leaving 6 bases between the germline ends. The V gene's germline CDR1 is SGDLS and CDR2 YYNGEE. CDR3 residues: CASSVSGTGELFF. The CDR3 DNA reads TGTGCCAGCAGCGTATCGGGGACCGGGGAGCTGTTTTTT.

The chain employs TRBV2 and TRBJ1-4; D is uncertain. Germline V gene lookup returns CDR1 SNHLY and CDR2 FYNNEI. The V end lost 8 bases, the J end lost 8 bases, and 12 bases lay between the germline ends. The CDR3 sequence is 12 residues long. CDR3 loop: CASGLEREKLFF. The CDR3 nucleotides are TGTGCCAGCGGGTTAGAGCGGGAAAAACTGTTTTTT.

J is TRBJ1-5 and V is TRBV18; a possible D gene is TRBD1 (6 bases). From germline, CDR1 is KGHSH and CDR2 LQKENI. Trimming removed 3 bases at V and 6 bases at J, with 21 bases between. The CDR3 has 17 residues. DNA for the CDR3: TGTGCCAGCTCACCTCTTCCGCCTACAGGGAGGGGTCAGCCCCAGCATTTT. Its protein is CASSPLPPTGRGQPQHF.

The V call is TRBV7-6, the J call TRBJ2-2, with D unclear. Germline values: CDR1 SGHVS, CDR2 FNYEAQ. There are 16 residues in the CDR3. The V gene lost 0 bases and the J gene lost 1 base, with 9 bases spanning the gap. Here the CDR3 reads CASSLALPGNTGELFF. The CDR3 region has the DNA TGTGCCAGCAGCTTAGCCCTCCCGGGGAACACCGGGGAGCTGTTTTTT.

The chain links TRBV19 to TRBJ1-5; 9 bases fit TRBD1. Germline V lookup: CDR1 LNHDA, CDR2 SQIVND (reference sequence). With 0 bases clipped from V and 4 bases from J, the junction kept 10 bases outside the gene matches. This CDR3 region has 18 residues. CDR3 loop: CASSIDLWGTGNNQPQHF. As DNA, the CDR3 is TGTGCCAGTAGTATAGATCTATGGGGGACAGGGAATAATCAGCCCCAGCATTTT.

The J gene is TRBJ1-1, the V gene TRBV27, with D perhaps matching TRBD1 (5 bases). The CDR3 contains 12 residues. The germline V gene has CDR1 MNHEY and CDR2 SMNVEV (reference sequence). The V end was cut by 3 bases, the J end by 9 bases, with 11 bases between. The CDR3 loop is CASSFGWGKAFF. The CDR3 bases are TGTGCCAGCAGTTTTGGGTGGGGCAAAGCTTTCTTT.

The rearrangement uses TRBV15 and TRBJ2-5; tentative D call: TRBD2 (5 bases). The CDR3 runs to 15 residues. Germline assignment: CDR1 LNHNV and CDR2 YYDKDF (reference sequence). Trimming took off 1 base at V and 5 bases at J, with 14 bases between the two ends. The CDR3 spells CATSRGERARETQYF. The CDR3 DNA sequence: TGTGCCACCAGCAGAGGTGAGAGGGCGCGGGAGACCCAGTACTTC.

V is TRBV19 and J is TRBJ2-5; D possibly corresponds to TRBD2 (7 bases). Germline CDR1 LNHDA, CDR2 SQIVND (reference sequence). The length of the CDR3 is 16 residues. The V gene lost 5 bases and the J gene lost 5 bases, with 21 bases spanning the gap. The CDR3 DNA reads TGTGCCAGTAGTGCTGCGGCGGGGGCCCGCGCGGAGACCCAGTACTTC. Its protein product is CASSAAAGARAETQYF.

The J gene is TRBJ1-5, the V gene TRBV6-5; maybe TRBD1 (5 bases). V was clipped by 4 bases and J by 6 bases, with 19 bases between them. The CDR3 is made up of 16 amino acids. Looked up from germline, CDR1 is MNHEY and CDR2 is SVGAGI. Written as DNA, the CDR3 is TGTGCCAGCAGTTTGGGGCCGGCGGGGTTGGGTCAGCCCCAGCATTTT. Translated, it gives CASSLGPAGLGQPQHF.

This clone was observed a handful of times. The chain is built from TRBV18 and TRBJ1-1; TRBD1 matches 7 bases. Germline trimming cut 4 bases from V and 4 bases from J; bases unmatched to any gene: 3. Germline values: CDR1 KGHSH, CDR2 LQKENI. The CDR3 length is 13 residues. CDR3 sequence (DNA): TGTGCCAGCTCACAGGGGGCTGTCACTGAAGCTTTCTTT. As protein: CASSQGAVTEAFF. The complete variable domain, with remaining parts taken from reference TRBV18 and TRBJ1-1, reads NAGVMQNPRHLVRRRGQEARLRCSPMKGHSHVYWYRQLPEEGLKFMVYLQKENIIDESGMPKERFSAEFPKEGPSILRIQQVVRGDSAAYFCASSQGAVTEAFFGQGTRLTVV.

The chain uses TRBV7-8 and TRBJ2-5; the match to TRBD2 covers 7 bases. The CDR3 length is 14 residues. The V and J ends lost 5 bases and 4 bases, in that order; junction bases with no gene match: 7. Per germline, CDR1 SGHVS and CDR2 FQNEAQ. The CDR3 protein is CASSRGLVGETQYF. The CDR3 nucleotides read TGTGCCAGCAGCCGTGGACTAGTTGGAGAGACCCAGTACTTC. The full variable domain, completed using reference TRBV7-8 and TRBJ2-5, is GAGVSQSPRYKVAKRGQDVALRCDPISGHVSLFWYQQALGQGPEFLTYFQNEAQLDKSGLPSDRFFAERPEGSVSTLKIQRTQQEDSAVYLCASSRGLVGETQYFGPGTRLLVL.

This chain connects TRBV6-2 or TRBV6-3 to TRBJ1-1, with D possibly being TRBD1 (5 bases). V was trimmed by 6 bases and J by 4 bases, leaving 15 bases between them. Looked up from germline, CDR1 is MNHEY and CDR2 is SVGEGT. There are 14 residues in the CDR3. DNA for the CDR3: TGTGCCAGCAGCCCCGGGGGGAGGGGCACTGAAGCTTTCTTT. It translates to CASSPGGRGTEAFF.

V gene TRBV15 combines with J gene TRBJ2-2; 7 nucleotides match TRBD1. Per the germline V gene, CDR1 is LNHNV and CDR2 is YYDKDF (reference sequence). Trimming cost V 8 bases and J 3 bases; bases outside gene matches: 6. This CDR3 has 14 amino acids. CDR3 residues: CATRTGTYTGELFF. The DNA of the CDR3 is TGTGCCACCCGGACAGGAACTTACACCGGGGAGCTGTTTTTT. Full variable domain (outside the CDR3, taken from reference TRBV15 and TRBJ2-2): DAMVIQNPRYQVTQFGKPVTLSCSQTLNHNVMYWYQQKSSQAPKLLFHYYDKDFNNEADTPDNFQSRRPNTSFCFLDIRSPGLGDTAMYLCATRTGTYTGELFFGEGSRLTVL.

This clone has a handful of counts. Other DNA variants within this sample encode the same CDR3. The chain carries TRBV5-1 and TRBJ1-2; D perhaps matches TRBD1 (5 bases). Germline lookup yields CDR1 SGHRS and CDR2 YFSETQ. Trimming cost V 4 bases and J 2 bases, with 12 bases left between them. The CDR3 runs 14 residues. The CDR3 DNA follows: TGCGCCAGCAGCCCCGGGCAGGGAAACTATGGCTACACCTTC. Translation: CASSPGQGNYGYTF.

V is TRBV4-2 and J is TRBJ2-7; D is ambiguous. V lost 2 bases and J lost 6, with 11 bases in between. Germline-derived CDR1 and CDR2 are LGHNA and YNFKEQ. There are 13 residues in the CDR3. The CDR3: CASSQTDTFEQYF. For the CDR3, the DNA is TGTGCCAGCAGCCAAACCGATACTTTCGAGCAGTACTTC.